Listed below are T cell receptor beta chains from one sample, sequenced in a study of T cell responses to AZD1222 COVID-19 vaccine. Here immunoSEQ multiplex PCR was the method, and the copy in TCRdb shows in-frame clones only, minus some. The sample includes 120,000 to 150,000 clones, 70% to 90% of them seen just once. The sequenced sample was peripheral blood, obtained 28 days after the second AZD1222 dose. These receptors were collected from an adult who received the AZD1222 COVID-19 vaccine. Both conserved end residues are part of each CDR3. Each record gives: J gene, clone size, V gene, D gene, CDR3 DNA, CDR3 protein. The D gene is left open where the match is weak. Size values are once, few and many counts, or a class for expanded clones, and some rows have none.

J: TRBJ1-1
size: -
V: TRBV20-1
D: -
DNA: TGCAGTGCTAGACAGGGTGTCTTT
CDR3: CSARQGVF

J: TRBJ2-2
size: -
V: TRBV7-8
D: TRBD1
DNA: TGTGCCAGCAGCCCCCCAATGAGACAGGGCACCGGGGAGCTGTTTTTT
CDR3: CASSPPMRQGTGELFF

J: TRBJ2-5
size: once
V: TRBV4-1
D: -
DNA: TGCGCCAGCAGCCAAGATCCGCAGTTGACCCAGTACTTC
CDR3: CASSQDPQLTQYF

J: TRBJ2-7
size: once
V: TRBV3-1/TRBV3-2
D: -
DNA: TGTGCCAGCAGCCAGGCCACGGTAGCGAGCGAGCAGTACTTC
CDR3: CASSQATVASEQYF

J: TRBJ2-7
size: -
V: TRBV11-2
D: -
DNA: TGTGCCAGCAGTTTCTTCTACGAGCAGTACTTC
CDR3: CASSFFYEQYF

J: TRBJ2-7
size: -
V: TRBV3-1/TRBV3-2
D: TRBD2
DNA: TGTGCCAGCAGCCAAGTGACAGCGGGGGGGCATGAGCAGTACTTC
CDR3: CASSQVTAGGHEQYF

J: TRBJ2-1
size: -
V: TRBV2
D: -
DNA: TGTGCCAGCAATGAGACCCCCAGGGGGGGACGGTTCTTC
CDR3: CASNETPRGGRFF

J: TRBJ2-3
size: -
V: TRBV3-1/TRBV3-2
D: -
DNA: TGTGCCAGCAGCCGACGCTCACAGGGTGATACGCAGTATTTT
CDR3: CASSRRSQGDTQYF

J: TRBJ2-2
size: -
V: TRBV24-1
D: TRBD1
DNA: TGTGCCACCAGTGACACGGACAGGGGCCCGGAGCTGTTTTTT
CDR3: CATSDTDRGPELFF

J: TRBJ1-6
size: -
V: TRBV7-9
D: TRBD1
DNA: TGTGCCAGCAGAATAGGGACAGGGATAAATTCACCCCTCCACTTT
CDR3: CASRIGTGINSPLHF

J: TRBJ2-7
size: -
V: TRBV5-1
D: -
DNA: TGCGCCAGCAGCTCCTATGAAGGGGTACCAACCTACGAGCAGTACTTC
CDR3: CASSSYEGVPTYEQYF

J: TRBJ2-3
size: few
V: TRBV13
D: TRBD2
DNA: TGTGCCAGCAGCCCAGGCTGGACTAGCGGGGGAAACACAGATACGCAGTATTTT
CDR3: CASSPGWTSGGNTDTQYF

J: TRBJ2-7
size: few
V: TRBV14
D: -
DNA: TGTGCCAGCAGCCAAGACGAGAGGGGCTGGTTCTACGAGCAGTACTTC
CDR3: CASSQDERGWFYEQYF

J: TRBJ1-4
size: -
V: TRBV30
D: -
DNA: TGTGCCTGGGGGGTTAATGAAAAACTGTTTTTT
CDR3: CAWGVNEKLFF

J: TRBJ1-2
size: -
V: TRBV30
D: -
DNA: TGTGCCTGGGAAAGTCGCGGCTATGGCTACACCTTC
CDR3: CAWESRGYGYTF

J: TRBJ1-6
size: -
V: TRBV18
D: -
DNA: TGTGCCAGCTCACCCTCCAGGGTAGTCAATTCACCCCTCCACTTT
CDR3: CASSPSRVVNSPLHF

J: TRBJ2-7
size: -
V: TRBV6-5
D: TRBD1
DNA: TGTGCCAGCGGTTCTAGGGGGCGATCCTACGAGCAGTACTTC
CDR3: CASGSRGRSYEQYF

J: TRBJ2-5
size: few
V: TRBV10-1
D: -
DNA: TGCGCCAGCAGCGCCGAGGCCAGGCCCTGGGAGACCCAGTACTTC
CDR3: CASSAEARPWETQYF

J: TRBJ2-1
size: -
V: TRBV27
D: TRBD2
DNA: TGTGCCAGCAGTTCCCCCAATAGCGGGAGAGGGTCCTACAATGAGCAGTTCTTC
CDR3: CASSSPNSGRGSYNEQFF

J: TRBJ2-3
size: -
V: TRBV15
D: TRBD2
DNA: TGTGCCACCAGCAGAGCTGTAGCGGGTAGCACAGATACGCAGTATTTT
CDR3: CATSRAVAGSTDTQYF

J: TRBJ1-2
size: -
V: TRBV16
D: TRBD1
DNA: TGTGCCAGCAGCCAATTGGATCCGGGACAGACGAACTATGGCTACACCTTC
CDR3: CASSQLDPGQTNYGYTF

J: TRBJ2-3
size: -
V: TRBV7-9
D: -
DNA: TGTGCCAGCAGCTCCCAAGGGGGAGATACGCAGTATTTT
CDR3: CASSSQGGDTQYF

J: TRBJ2-3
size: -
V: TRBV2
D: -
DNA: TGTGCCAGCAGTACTAGGACCCTTAAAGGATTAGCTAGCACAGATACGCAGTATTTT
CDR3: CASSTRTLKGLASTDTQYF

J: TRBJ1-2
size: -
V: TRBV6-5
D: -
DNA: TGTGCCAGCAGTTCCCTAGGGGGACTGATCTATGGCTACACCTTC
CDR3: CASSSLGGLIYGYTF

J: TRBJ1-5
size: -
V: TRBV6-5
D: TRBD1
DNA: TGTGCCAGCAGCCGGGACAGGGGGAACAATCAGCCCCAGCATTTT
CDR3: CASSRDRGNNQPQHF

J: TRBJ1-3
size: -
V: TRBV6-1
D: -
DNA: TGTGCCAGCAGTGTGGACCAGGCGTTCTCTGGAAACACCATATATTTT
CDR3: CASSVDQAFSGNTIYF

J: TRBJ2-7
size: -
V: TRBV15
D: -
DNA: TGTGCCACCAGCAGGGAGGACCCTGGCGGGAACCCCTACGAGCAGTACTTC
CDR3: CATSREDPGGNPYEQYF

J: TRBJ1-1
size: -
V: TRBV2
D: -
DNA: TGTGCCAGCGGGGGGGAGTCTGAAGCTTTCTTT
CDR3: CASGGESEAFF

J: TRBJ1-2
size: -
V: TRBV6-2/TRBV6-3
D: -
DNA: TGTGCCAGCAGTTACCGTCCTAACTATGGCTACACCTTC
CDR3: CASSYRPNYGYTF

J: TRBJ1-5
size: -
V: TRBV4-1
D: -
DNA: TGCGCCAGCAGCCAAGAAGCGCAGAGCAATCAGCCCCAGCATTTT
CDR3: CASSQEAQSNQPQHF

J: TRBJ1-1
size: -
V: TRBV19
D: -
DNA: TGTGCCAGTAGTATAGTATTGAACACTGAAGCTTTCTTT
CDR3: CASSIVLNTEAFF

J: TRBJ2-1
size: once
V: TRBV28
D: -
DNA: TGTGCCAGCAGCCTATCAGGGGGAGGACTTTACAATGAGCAGTTCTTC
CDR3: CASSLSGGGLYNEQFF

J: TRBJ2-7
size: -
V: TRBV6-1
D: -
DNA: TGTGCCAGCAGTGAAGCGCTTCTTGGACACGAGCAGTACTTC
CDR3: CASSEALLGHEQYF

J: TRBJ2-7
size: -
V: TRBV4-1
D: -
DNA: TGCGCCAGCAGCCAGGGGACCGACACCTACGAGCAGTACTTC
CDR3: CASSQGTDTYEQYF